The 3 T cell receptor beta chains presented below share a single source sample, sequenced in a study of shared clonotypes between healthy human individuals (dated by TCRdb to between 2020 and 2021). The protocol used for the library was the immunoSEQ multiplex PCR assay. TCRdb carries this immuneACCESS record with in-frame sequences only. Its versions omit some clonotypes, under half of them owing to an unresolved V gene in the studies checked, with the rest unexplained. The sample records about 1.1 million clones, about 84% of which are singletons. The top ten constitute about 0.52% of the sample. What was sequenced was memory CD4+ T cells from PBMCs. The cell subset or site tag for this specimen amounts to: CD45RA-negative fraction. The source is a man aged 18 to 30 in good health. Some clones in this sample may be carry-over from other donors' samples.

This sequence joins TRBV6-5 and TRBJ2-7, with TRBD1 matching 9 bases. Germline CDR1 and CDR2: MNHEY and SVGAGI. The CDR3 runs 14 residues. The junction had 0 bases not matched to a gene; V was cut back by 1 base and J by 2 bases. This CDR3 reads CASSYWDRAYEQYF. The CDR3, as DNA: TGTGCCAGCAGTTACTGGGACAGGGCCTACGAGCAGTACTTC.

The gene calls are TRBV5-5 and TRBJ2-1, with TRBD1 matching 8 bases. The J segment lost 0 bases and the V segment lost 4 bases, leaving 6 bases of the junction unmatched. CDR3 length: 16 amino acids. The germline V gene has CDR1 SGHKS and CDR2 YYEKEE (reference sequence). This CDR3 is CASSPGTGDSYNEQFF. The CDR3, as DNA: TGTGCCAGCAGCCCGGGGACAGGAGACTCCTACAATGAGCAGTTCTTC.

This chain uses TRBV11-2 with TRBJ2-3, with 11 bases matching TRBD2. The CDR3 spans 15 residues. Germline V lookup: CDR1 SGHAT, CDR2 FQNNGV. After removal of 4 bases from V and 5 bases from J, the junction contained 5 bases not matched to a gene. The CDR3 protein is CASSSGLAGRDTQYF. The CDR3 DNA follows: TGTGCCAGCAGCTCTGGACTAGCGGGCAGAGATACGCAGTATTTT. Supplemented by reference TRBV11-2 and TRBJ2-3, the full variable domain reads EAGVAQSPRYKIIEKRQSVAFWCNPISGHATLYWYQQILGQGPKLLIQFQNNGVVDDSQLPKDRFSAERLKGVDSTLKIQPAKLEDSAVYLCASSSGLAGRDTQYFGPGTRLTVL.